This T cell receptor (beta chain) was obtained from a study of cytomegalovirus exposure and HLA in healthy donors. Points from the study as a whole: TCR beta chains numbering some 160 were designated cytomegalovirus-associated.

The CDR3 totals 19 residues. Trimming cost V 0 bases and J 6 bases; bases outside gene matches: 18. Germline V gene lookup returns CDR1 LGHNA and CDR2 YNFKEQ. In regard to this clone: Its antigen remains unknown.

PCR amplification relied on 60 Vbeta primers (plus 13 Jbeta primers). Using immunoSEQ multiplex PCR, the repertoire was profiled, and TCRdb retains in-frame clones only, with some absent. The sample lists 81,000 or so clones; 70% to 80% were seen once. The clonotype was recovered from a man aged 45-60 years in good health and CMV-seropositive. The V and J genes are TRBV4-2 and TRBJ2-3; 7 bases fit TRBD1. Sequenced sample: PBMCs. CDR3 DNA: TGTGCCAGCAGCCAAGATTTGCCAGGTAGGGGACAGTGGACGGATACGCAGTATTTT. Translated, it gives CASSQDLPGRGQWTDTQYF.